The 20 T cell receptor beta chains in this list originate from one sample, sequenced in a study of cytomegalovirus exposure and HLA in healthy donors. The primer mix had 60 Vbeta and 13 Jbeta primers. Sequenced by immunoSEQ multiplex PCR; TCRdb stores in-frame clones only, minus some. The data show roughly 160,000 clones, roughly 81% seen once. The source material was PBMCs. These receptors were collected from a young man in good health and CMV-seropositive.

The chain links TRBV7-3 to TRBJ1-1, with D maybe TRBD1 (5 bases). The V end was cut by 4 bases, the J end by 5 bases, with 11 bases between. The length of the CDR3 is 13 residues. Germline assignment: CDR1 SGHTA and CDR2 FQGTGA. Written as DNA, the CDR3 is TGTGCCAGCAGCTATCAGGGTTCTACTGAAGCTTTCTTT. Encoded protein: CASSYQGSTEAFF.

The chain recombines TRBV29-1 with TRBJ2-7; a weak D match, TRBD2 (6 bases). Per the germline V gene, CDR1 is SQVTM and CDR2 is ANQGSEA. The CDR3 contains 13 residues. Trimming cost V 8 bases and J 0 bases, with 14 bases left between them. The CDR3 loop is CSPGERSSYEQYV. The CDR3 region has the DNA TGCAGCCCGGGGGAGCGGAGCTCCTACGAGCAGTACGTC.

The CDR3 is CASSLGQVNTEAFF. CDR3 bases: TGTGCCAGCAGCCTCGGACAGGTGAACACTGAAGCTTTCTTT. The chain has TRBV5-6 and TRBJ1-1, with TRBD1 matching 7 bases. The ends lost 4 bases at V and 0 bases at J; junction bases unmatched: 3. The length of the CDR3 is 14 residues. Per germline, CDR1 SGHDT and CDR2 YYEEEE.

The V call is TRBV4-1, the J call TRBJ2-7, with D perhaps matching TRBD2 (6 bases). Germline CDR1 and CDR2: MGHRA and YSYEKL. CDR3 length equals 15 residues. The ends were cut back, 1 base at V and 2 bases at J, with 12 bases in the middle. This CDR3 is CASSQGAGWAYEQYF. In nucleotides, the CDR3 is TGCGCCAGCAGCCAAGGGGCGGGATGGGCCTACGAGCAGTACTTC.

This chain connects TRBV5-1 to TRBJ2-2, with D tentatively TRBD2 (6 bases). The CDR3 loop spans 19 amino acids. Germline V CDR1 and CDR2: SGHRS, YFSETQ. Trimming took off 2 bases at V and 4 bases at J, with 24 bases between the two ends. Written as DNA, the CDR3 is TGCGCCAGCAGCTTTGAGCCGGGAGCAACCCGAAGGGGCACCGGGGAGCTGTTTTTT. Its translation: CASSFEPGATRRGTGELFF.

This rearrangement joins TRBV2 to TRBJ2-1, with 14 bases aligning to TRBD2. The CDR3 covers 18 residues. V shed 5 bases, J shed 9 bases, and the junction held 15 bases outside the gene matches. Germline CDR1 and CDR2: SNHLY and FYNNEI. The CDR3 region is CASSTPTVLTSGRVEQFF. For the CDR3, the DNA is TGTGCCAGCAGTACTCCTACCGTCTTGACTAGCGGGAGGGTTGAGCAGTTCTTC.

In this sample, this clone turned up once. The J gene is TRBJ1-5, the V gene TRBV7-8, with TRBD1 identical over 7 bases. V lost 8 bases, J lost 1 base, and 8 bases stayed unmatched. The CDR3 consists of 15 residues. Germline lookup yields CDR1 SGHVS and CDR2 FQNEAQ. The CDR3, as DNA: TGTGCCAGCCGAAAGGGGGCGATAAGCAATCAGCCCCAGCATTTT. Its translation is CASRKGAISNQPQHF.

V is TRBV7-9 and J is TRBJ2-2, with 10 bases aligning to TRBD2. This CDR3 spans 15 amino acids. Trimming at V came to 8 bases and at J to 6 bases, leaving 9 bases not matched to a gene. In germline, CDR1 is SEHNR, CDR2 FQNEAQ (reference sequence). The CDR3, as DNA: TGTGCCAGCGGAACCGGGACTAGCGCCTCCGGGGAGCTGTTTTTT. It specifies CASGTGTSASGELFF.

The chain couples TRBV29-1 to TRBJ2-1, with D perhaps matching TRBD2 (6 bases). The germline V gene encodes CDR1 SQVTM and CDR2 ANQGSEA. The CDR3 is made up of 13 amino acids. V was cut by 5 bases and J by 7 bases, with 15 bases left in between. CDR3 coding DNA: TGCAGCGTTCAAGGGACTGGGAGAAATGAGCAGTTCTTC. Residues: CSVQGTGRNEQFF.

This clone appeared a single time. This chain joins TRBV27 and TRBJ1-5; D perhaps matches TRBD1 (6 bases). The CDR3 is made up of 17 amino acids. Germline assignment: CDR1 MNHEY and CDR2 SMNVEV (reference sequence). With 4 bases removed from V and 4 bases from J, the gap between germline ends came to 20 bases. CDR3 sequence: CASSSRYSGTTNQPQHF. CDR3 DNA sequence: TGTGCCAGCAGTTCCCGTTATTCCGGGACAACAAATCAGCCCCAGCATTTT.

This chain links TRBV9 with TRBJ1-1; D uncertain. This CDR3 contains 14 residues. Germline CDR1 reads SGDLS; CDR2 reads YYNGEE. Trimming left V 0 bases short and J 0 bases short, with 6 bases between. The CDR3 DNA follows: TGTGCCAGCAGCGTAGCAGTTATGAACACTGAAGCTTTCTTT. Translating it yields CASSVAVMNTEAFF. Full variable domain (rest looked up from reference TRBV9 and TRBJ1-1): DSGVTQTPKHLITATGQRVTLRCSPRSGDLSVYWYQQSLDQGLQFLIQYYNGEERAKGNILERFSAQQFPDLHSELNLSSLELGDSALYFCASSVAVMNTEAFFGQGTRLTVV.

The V and J genes are TRBV5-1 and TRBJ1-2; no definite D call. Trimming shortened V by 0 bases and J by 3 bases, and 6 bases separated the two germline ends. Germline CDR1 SGHRS, CDR2 YFSETQ. CDR3 length: 13 amino acids. Here the CDR3 DNA reads TGCGCCAGCAGCTTGGGAGGGTACTATGGCTACACCTTC. Its translation: CASSLGGYYGYTF.

J is TRBJ2-4 and V is TRBV25-1; D remains unclear. CDR1 is MGHDK and CDR2 is SYGVNS in the germline V gene. V lost 8 bases and J 6 bases, leaving 14 bases between the germline ends. CDR3 length: 13 amino acids. This CDR3 reads CASVSLAGNIQYF. CDR3 bases: TGTGCCAGCGTTTCCCTTGCCGGAAACATTCAGTACTTC.

This clone was seen just once. Here the CDR3 reads CASSFAGGGEQYV. The CDR3 DNA follows: TGTGCCAGCAGCTTTGCGGGGGGTGGTGAGCAGTACGTC. This rearrangement joins TRBV7-2 to TRBJ2-7; 8 bases are shared with TRBD2. The CDR3 sequence is 13 residues long. V dropped 3 bases and J dropped 7; count of bases not matched to a gene: 5. Germline CDR1 and CDR2: SGHTA and FQGNSA.

The chain uses TRBV7-9 and TRBJ2-5; 7 nucleotides agree with TRBD1. V was pared by 3 bases and J by 4 bases, with 8 bases of the junction left unmatched. The CDR3 sequence is 15 residues long. Per the germline V gene, CDR1 is SEHNR and CDR2 is FQNEAQ (reference sequence). CDR3 nucleotide sequence: TGTGCCAGCAGCTTGAGGGAAGGGGGCGGAGAGACCCAGTACTTC. Its protein product is CASSLREGGGETQYF.

By proportion, this clone is medium-sized. The CDR3 DNA is TGTGCCAGCAAGACAGGGGGCCCCTACGAGCAGTACTTC. It specifies CASKTGGPYEQYF. The chain links TRBV6-4 to TRBJ2-7; TRBD1 matches 10 bases. V shed 7 bases, J shed 2 bases, and the junction held 2 bases outside the gene matches. This CDR3 is 13 amino acids long. CDR1 is MRHNA and CDR2 is SNTAGT in the germline V gene.

The V gene is TRBV5-1, the J gene TRBJ2-7; 10 bases align to TRBD2. Unmatched junction bases numbered 6, after V lost 0 bases and J lost 0 bases. CDR3 length: 17 residues. The germline V gene has CDR1 SGHRS and CDR2 YFSETQ. For the CDR3, the DNA is TGCGCCAGCAGCTTGGCCGGGACTAGCGTTGCCTCCTACGAGCAGTACTTC. This codes for CASSLAGTSVASYEQYF.

The chain combines TRBV7-2 with TRBJ2-5, with 9 bases matching TRBD2. Germline CDR1 is SGHTA and CDR2 is FQGNSA. The V gene end was trimmed by 4 bases and the J gene end by 5 bases; junction bases not matched to a gene: 11. The CDR3 has 16 amino acids. The DNA of the CDR3 is TGTGCCAGCAGCTCCCTAGGTAGCGGGAGTGGTGAGACCCAGTACTTC. Its translation is CASSSLGSGSGETQYF.

The V call is TRBV19, the J call TRBJ1-2, with 10 bases identical to TRBD1. CDR1 is LNHDA and CDR2 is SQIVND in the germline V gene (reference sequence). J lost 1 base, V lost 2 bases, and 10 bases had no gene match. CDR3 size: 18 residues. For the CDR3, the DNA is TGTGCCAGTAGTATAAGCCCGTGGGACAGGGGCATTAACTATGGCTACACCTTC. Translated, it gives CASSISPWDRGINYGYTF. Using reference TRBV19 and TRBJ1-2 for the parts outside the CDR3, the full variable domain is DGGITQSPKYLFRKEGQNVTLSCEQNLNHDAMYWYRQDPGQGLRLIYYSQIVNDFQKGDIAEGYSVSREKKESFPLTVTSAQKNPTAFYLCASSISPWDRGINYGYTFGSGTRLTVV.

The chain has TRBV2 and TRBJ1-1; 10 bases are shared with TRBD1. The V and J ends lost 8 bases and 4 bases, in that order; junction bases with no gene match: 4. Germline V CDR1 and CDR2: SNHLY, FYNNEI. The CDR3 length is 13 residues. CDR3 nucleotides: TGTGCCAGCGGGGGGGACAGGGGCACTGAAGCTTTCTTT. Protein: CASGGDRGTEAFF.